This T cell receptor beta chain was identified during a study of T cells expressing NK-cell markers. Broader study findings: In a handful of donors, dominant clonotypes made up roughly 25-60.1% of CD3+CD56-NKG2C+ cells.

For this clonotype: The antigen is undetermined.

The CDR3 contains 14 residues. Germline V gene lookup returns CDR1 SGHTA and CDR2 FQGNSA. Scientists made TCR beta cDNA using 5'RACE template switching with UMIs. Each CDR3 protein gets one entry in TCRdb, which reprocessed the 5' RACE reads and gives no DNA. The sample holds a few hundred thousand distinct CDR3 sequences. Sequencing used blood T cells: a sorted CD56 or NKG2C T cell subset, CD4+ or CD8+ T cells, or bulk PBMC T cells (not recorded which). The rearrangement links TRBV7-2 to TRBJ2-7. This receptor was taken from a man in his late teens or twenties in good health. The CDR3 sequence is CASSPSAGPYEQYF. The whole variable domain, filled in from reference TRBV7-2 and TRBJ2-7, reads GAGVSQSPSNKVTEKGKDVELRCDPISGHTALYWYRQSLGQGLEFLIYFQGNSAPDKSGLPSDRFSAERTGGSVSTLTIQRTQQEDSAVYLCASSPSAGPYEQYFGPGTRLTVT.